These T cell receptor beta chains were read from a single sample in a study of blood T cell repertoires in COVID-19. Only in-frame clones appear in the TCRdb table, and some are missing; sequencing was by immunoSEQ multiplex PCR. The sample shows 100,000 to 150,000 clones, about nine tenths of them seen only once. The sample was peripheral blood. The receptors originated from a woman aged 70 to 79 with COVID-19, enrolled during active disease. Both conserved end residues are part of each CDR3. Each record gives: V gene, clone size, D gene, J gene, CDR3 protein, CDR3 DNA. A D gene is named only where the DNA matches it firmly. Expanded clones are given a class, and other clones once, few, many or no size at all.

TRBV7-2	once	-	TRBJ2-1	CASSLRLSRGEQFF	TGTGCCAGCAGCTTGAGACTATCCAGGGGTGAGCAGTTCTTC
TRBV19	-	-	TRBJ1-3	CASSATGSGNTIYF	TGTGCCAGTAGTGCAACAGGCTCTGGAAACACCATATATTTT
TRBV25-1	-	TRBD1	TRBJ2-7	CASSDLLGQGPGAYEQYF	TGTGCCAGCAGTGACCTCCTCGGACAGGGCCCTGGGGCCTACGAGCAGTACTTC
TRBV7-3	-	-	TRBJ1-1	CASSLLQAYTEAFF	TGTGCCAGCAGCTTATTACAAGCGTACACTGAAGCTTTCTTT
TRBV28	-	TRBD1	TRBJ1-2	CASSLGGYTGVYGYTF	TGTGCCAGCAGTCTTGGGGGGTATACAGGGGTCTATGGCTACACCTTC
TRBV2	-	-	TRBJ2-7	CASSAEPYEQYF	TGTGCCAGCAGTGCAGAACCCTACGAGCAGTACTTC
TRBV5-4	-	TRBD2	TRBJ2-5	CASRSLAGGVQETQYF	TGTGCCAGCAGATCTCTAGCGGGGGGGGTCCAAGAGACCCAGTACTTC
TRBV19	once	TRBD2	TRBJ2-1	CASSNGLAGANEQFF	TGTGCCAGTAGTAACGGACTAGCGGGGGCCAATGAGCAGTTCTTC
TRBV28	once	-	TRBJ2-6	CASGRGGAGANVLTF	TGTGCCAGCGGTAGGGGGGGCGCTGGGGCCAACGTCCTGACTTTC
TRBV5-1	-	TRBD1	TRBJ2-7	CASSLGDSPPYEQYF	TGCGCCAGCAGCTTGGGGGACAGCCCCCCCTACGAGCAGTACTTC
TRBV5-1	-	-	TRBJ1-5	CASSTGLGNQPQHF	TGCGCCAGCAGCACAGGGCTCGGCAATCAGCCCCAGCATTTT
TRBV3-1/TRBV3-2	-	TRBD1	TRBJ1-4	CASSQDRGWQGAPTNEKLFF	TGTGCCAGCAGCCAAGATCGGGGATGGCAGGGGGCACCAACTAATGAAAAACTGTTTTTT
TRBV3-1/TRBV3-2	-	-	TRBJ1-6	CASSQGGGGSNSPLHF	TGTGCCAGCAGCCAAGGAGGTGGGGGGTCTAATTCACCCCTCCACTTT
TRBV2	-	-	TRBJ1-3	CASRGGPGNTIYF	TGTGCCAGCAGAGGAGGACCTGGAAACACCATATATTTT
TRBV30	-	-	TRBJ1-4	CAWSVRANEKLFF	TGTGCCTGGAGTGTACGGGCTAATGAAAAACTGTTTTTT
TRBV30	-	-	TRBJ1-5	CAWGGQTNQPQHF	TGTGCCTGGGGAGGACAGACCAATCAGCCCCAGCATTTT
TRBV19	-	-	TRBJ1-6	CASSIIRRPGNSPLHF	TGTGCCAGTAGTATCATCCGCAGGCCGGGGAATTCACCCCTCCACTTT
TRBV28	-	TRBD1	TRBJ1-5	CASSLGQGVRQPQHF	TGTGCCAGCAGTTTGGGACAGGGGGTTCGTCAGCCCCAGCATTTT
TRBV6-5	-	TRBD2	TRBJ2-4	CASSQGGFAKNIQYF	TGTGCCAGCAGCCAGGGAGGGTTCGCCAAAAACATTCAGTACTTC
TRBV2	-	TRBD1	TRBJ1-1	CASSYGQGGDTEAFF	TGTGCCAGCAGCTATGGACAGGGGGGGGACACTGAAGCTTTCTTT
TRBV11-2	-	TRBD2	TRBJ2-7	CASSGTSGGYEQYF	TGTGCCAGCAGCGGAACTAGCGGGGGCTACGAGCAGTACTTC
TRBV6-5	-	TRBD2	TRBJ2-2	CASGLAGGNTGELFF	TGTGCCAGCGGTCTGGCGGGGGGGAACACCGGGGAGCTGTTTTTT
TRBV27	-	-	TRBJ1-2	CASSSTARGNYGYTF	TGTGCCAGCAGTTCGACGGCCAGGGGTAACTATGGCTACACCTTC
TRBV25-1	-	-	TRBJ2-5	CASSDLTGRETQYF	TGTGCCAGCAGTGACCTTACAGGGCGAGAGACCCAGTACTTC
TRBV4-2	-	-	TRBJ1-1	CASSQDPVMNTEAFF	TGTGCCAGCAGCCAAGATCCGGTCATGAACACTGAAGCTTTCTTT
TRBV11-2	-	TRBD1	TRBJ1-1	CASSSGQGNTEAFF	TGTGCCAGCAGCTCTGGACAGGGAAACACTGAAGCTTTCTTT
TRBV3-1/TRBV3-2	-	TRBD1	TRBJ2-5	CASSQAQIPGQDF	TGTGCCAGCAGCCAAGCCCAAATCCCCGGACAGGACTTC
TRBV30	once	TRBD2	TRBJ2-1	CAWSGDRGGYNEQFF	TGTGCCTGGAGTGGGGACCGGGGGGGTTACAATGAGCAGTTCTTC
TRBV6-2/TRBV6-3	-	-	TRBJ1-5	CASSPLTENQPQHF	TGTGCCAGCAGTCCCCTGACAGAAAATCAGCCCCAGCATTTT
TRBV5-8	-	-	TRBJ2-1	CASSPRGFRGEYNEQFF	TGTGCCAGCAGCCCTAGAGGTTTCCGCGGGGAGTACAATGAGCAGTTCTTC
TRBV28	-	-	TRBJ1-5	CASSLPSAGVQPQHF	TGTGCCAGCAGTCTCCCCAGCGCAGGGGTTCAGCCCCAGCATTTT
TRBV5-4	-	TRBD1	TRBJ1-1	CASSLETGARGTEAFF	TGTGCCAGCAGCTTGGAGACAGGGGCACGGGGCACTGAAGCTTTCTTT
TRBV7-9	-	TRBD2	TRBJ2-3	CASSLIRGGVADTQYF	TGTGCCAGCAGCTTAATTCGGGGGGGCGTCGCAGATACGCAGTATTTT
TRBV9	-	-	TRBJ2-1	CASSVSPGGDNEQFF	TGTGCCAGCAGCGTATCCCCTGGCGGGGACAATGAGCAGTTCTTC
TRBV19	few	TRBD1	TRBJ1-2	CASSTAGTGGYGYTF	TGTGCCAGTAGCACCGCGGGGACAGGGGGCTATGGCTACACCTTC